This TCR beta chain was captured by sequencing in a study of a mutant IDH1 vaccine in newly diagnosed glioma. The time point here: week 23, last vaccination. Vaccinated patients received 300 ug of mutant IDH1 20-mer peptide per dose, with topical imiquimod. With respect to this clone: The antigen remains unidentified.

Assay used: immunoSEQ multiplex PCR; TCRdb lists only in-frame clones, some missing. The table shows about 82,000 clones, with about 82% occurring only once. CDR1 and CDR2 (germline): MNHNS, SASEGT. V was trimmed by 4 bases and J by 6 bases, leaving 15 bases between them. This CDR3 is 14 amino acids long. This receptor was identified in a man aged 30 to 45 with glioma. Some clones in this sample may be carry-over from other donors' samples. The source was PBMCs, collected from a glioma patient whose treatment included an IDH1 peptide vaccine. This chain joins TRBV6-1 and TRBJ1-1; TRBD1 is a possible D gene (5 bases). CDR3 sequence: CASSAGRGWPEAFF. The CDR3 bases are TGTGCCAGCAGTGCAGGGAGGGGATGGCCTGAAGCTTTCTTT.